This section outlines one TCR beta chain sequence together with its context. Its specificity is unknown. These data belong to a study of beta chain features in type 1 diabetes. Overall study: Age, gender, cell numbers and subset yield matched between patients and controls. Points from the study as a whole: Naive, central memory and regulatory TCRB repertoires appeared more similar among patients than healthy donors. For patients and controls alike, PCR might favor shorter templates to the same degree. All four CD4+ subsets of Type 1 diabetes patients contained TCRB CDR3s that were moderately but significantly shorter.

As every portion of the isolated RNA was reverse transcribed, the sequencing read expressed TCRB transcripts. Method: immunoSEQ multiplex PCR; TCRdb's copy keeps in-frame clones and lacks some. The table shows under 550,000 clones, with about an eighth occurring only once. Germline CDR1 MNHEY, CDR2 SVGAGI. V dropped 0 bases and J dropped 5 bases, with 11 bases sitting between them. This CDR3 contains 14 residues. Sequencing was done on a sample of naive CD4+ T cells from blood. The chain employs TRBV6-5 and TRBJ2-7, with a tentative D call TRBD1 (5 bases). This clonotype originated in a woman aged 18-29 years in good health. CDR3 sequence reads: CASSYSPKGHEQYV. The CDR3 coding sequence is TGTGCCAGCAGTTACTCCCCGAAGGGGCACGAGCAGTACGTC.